This T cell receptor beta chain was sequenced in a study of cytomegalovirus exposure and HLA in healthy donors. Across the whole study: Researchers previously reported finding roughly 120 million unique TCR beta sequences from 170 million or so T cells. Inside one of the first data releases sat tens of millions of unique TCRs taken from HLA-typed donors.

A multiplex PCR was run with 60 Vbeta primers and 13 Jbeta primers. This table comes from immunoSEQ multiplex PCR, and its TCRdb copy is limited to in-frame clones, with some not included. The sample has approximately 130,000 clones; about 87% are singletons. General study points: Highly shared sequence variants in one cluster were likely a sequencing artifact.

The germline CDR1 and CDR2 sequences are MGHRA and YSYEKL. V shed 1 base and J shed 9 bases, with 10 bases lying between them. CDR3 length: 13 residues. As concerns this clone: What it binds is unknown.

Sequenced material: PBMCs. V usage is TRBV4-1 and J usage is TRBJ2-4; D is unresolved. The source is a woman in her twenties or thirties in good health and CMV-seronegative. This CDR3 is CASSQGAYGIQYF. In DNA form, the CDR3 reads TGCGCCAGCAGCCAAGGAGCTTATGGCATTCAGTACTTC.